Shown below are 16 T cell receptor beta chains from a single sample sequenced in a study of T cells in Graves' hyperthyroidism and ophthalmopathy. From RNA transcripts, TCR beta CDR3 regions were amplified. The HTBI set primed first-round TCR CDR3 RT-PCR. MiXCR, run by TCRdb on the multiplex PCR reads, gives a single entry per CDR3 protein. The table shows hundreds of thousands of distinct CDR3 sequences, with roughly a third occurring only once. Sample: blood. Receptors were obtained from a woman aged 40 to 50 with Graves' hyperthyroidism.

This sequence joins TRBV10-2 and TRBJ2-3; D is undetermined. Trimming stripped 7 bases from V and 8 bases from J, with 13 bases between. The CDR3 is 12 amino acids. Germline V gives CDR1 WSHSY, CDR2 SAAADI. The chain's CDR3 is CASITSRSTQYF. CDR3 sequence (DNA): TGCGCCAGCATTACTTCGAGGAGTACGCAGTATTTT.

This clonotype came up a few times. CDR3 residues: CASSFGQRTTEAFF. CDR3 bases: TGTGCCAGCAGTTTCGGACAGCGAACCACTGAAGCTTTCTTT. This sequence joins TRBV12-3 or TRBV12-4 and TRBJ1-1; perhaps TRBD1 as D (6 bases). The CDR3 length is 14 residues. V shed 3 bases and J shed 4 bases, with 12 bases lying between them.

This clonotype was detected many times. J is TRBJ1-1 and V is TRBV29-1; D may be TRBD1 (6 bases). The CDR3 is made up of 18 amino acids. Germline CDR1 reads SQVTM; CDR2 reads ANQGSEA. Trimming cost V 6 bases and J 6 bases, with 32 bases left between them. Written as DNA, the CDR3 is TGCAGCGTAGAACGTACTTGGGAACAGGGTAGAGGGTCGGCTGAAGCTTTCTTT. It translates to CSVERTWEQGRGSAEAFF.

This clonotype was detected many times. The chain couples TRBV5-8 to TRBJ1-6; possibly TRBD1 for D (6 bases). V lost 0 bases to trimming and J lost 4 bases, with 11 bases between them. Germline V lookup: CDR1 SGHTS, CDR2 YDEGEE. The CDR3 is 16 amino acids. This CDR3 is CASSLEGERYNSPLHF. The CDR3 DNA sequence: TGTGCCAGCAGCTTGGAGGGGGAACGTTATAATTCACCCCTCCACTTT.

The chain joins TRBV20-1 to TRBJ1-2; a possible D gene is TRBD1 (5 bases). V shed 8 bases and J shed 3 bases, with 13 bases lying between them. The CDR3 is 12 residues long. In germline, CDR1 is DFQATT, CDR2 SNEGSKA (reference sequence). DNA of the CDR3: TGCAGTTTGGCAGGGAGCTACTATGGCTACACCTTC. Encoded protein: CSLAGSYYGYTF.

Comments on this clonotype: This sequence may be a read error, since a much larger clone differs from it by one base. The chain recombines TRBV7-9 with TRBJ2-5, with D possibly TRBD1 on 6 matching bases. Germline CDR1 SEHNR, CDR2 FQNEAQ (reference sequence). The CDR3 is 14 residues long. V lost 5 bases and J lost 5, with 15 bases in between. In DNA, the CDR3 is TGTGCCAGCAGCCCCAGGGGCGCGGTGGAGACCCAGTACTTC. Translated: CASSPRGAVETQYF.

This clonotype has ten or more counts. The chain carries TRBV29-1 and TRBJ1-2; 9 positions agree with TRBD1. With V trimmed by 5 bases and J by 6 bases, 1 base remained unmatched. The CDR3 length is 11 residues. CDR1 and CDR2 (germline): SQVTM, ANQGSEA. DNA of the CDR3: TGCAGCGTTAGGACAGGGGATGGCTACACCTTC. Protein product: CSVRTGDGYTF.

This clonotype was picked up many times. This chain joins TRBV15 and TRBJ1-2; 8 bases agree with TRBD1. The ends lost 4 bases at V and 6 bases at J; junction bases unmatched: 4. Germline assignment: CDR1 LNHNV and CDR2 YYDKDF (reference sequence). This CDR3 has 13 amino acids. CDR3 region: CATSKGQGDGYTF. DNA of the CDR3: TGTGCCACCAGCAAAGGACAGGGCGATGGCTACACCTTC.

This chain joins TRBV5-5 and TRBJ1-1, with 9 bases aligning to TRBD1. Trimming took 1 base from V and 5 from J; bases not matched to a gene: 9. The CDR3 totals 16 residues. Germline loops: CDR1 SGHKS, CDR2 YYEKEE (reference sequence). The chain's CDR3 is CASSLPGQGFKTEAFF. Written as DNA, the CDR3 is TGTGCCAGCAGCTTGCCGGGACAGGGATTCAAGACTGAAGCTTTCTTT.

In its sample, this clonotype was seen a few times. V is TRBV14 and J is TRBJ1-1; D not certain. The CDR3 has 14 residues. The V and J ends lost 5 bases and 4 bases respectively, with 14 bases between them. Germline V gene data show CDR1 as SGHDN and CDR2 as FVKESK. The CDR3 is CASSERIMLTEAFF. The CDR3 coding sequence is TGTGCCAGCAGCGAACGTATTATGCTCACTGAAGCTTTCTTT. Full variable domain (outside the CDR3, taken from reference TRBV14 and TRBJ1-1): EAGVTQFPSHSVIEKGQTVTLRCDPISGHDNLYWYRRVMGKEIKFLLHFVKESKQDESGMPNNRFLAERTGGTYSTLKVQPAELEDSGVYFCASSERIMLTEAFFGQGTRLTVV.

The chain uses TRBV7-3 and TRBJ2-3, with TRBD2 as a possible D gene (6 bases). Germline CDR1 is SGHTA and CDR2 is FQGTGA. This CDR3 contains 16 residues. The ends were cut back, 1 base at V and 0 bases at J, with 11 bases in the middle. CDR3 bases: TGTGCCAGCAGCTTAAATCAGGCGGGGAGCACAGATACGCAGTATTTT. Protein sequence: CASSLNQAGSTDTQYF.

The genes are TRBV19 and TRBJ1-2, with D uncertain. Trimming shortened V by 1 base and J by 2 bases, and 5 bases separated the two germline ends. CDR1 is LNHDA and CDR2 is SQIVND in the germline V gene (reference sequence). This CDR3 has 13 amino acids. The CDR3 spells CASSIGWNYGYTF. CDR3 in DNA: TGTGCCAGTAGTATAGGATGGAACTATGGCTACACCTTC. Combining the CDR3 with reference TRBV19 and TRBJ1-2 gives the whole variable domain DGGITQSPKYLFRKEGQNVTLSCEQNLNHDAMYWYRQDPGQGLRLIYYSQIVNDFQKGDIAEGYSVSREKKESFPLTVTSAQKNPTAFYLCASSIGWNYGYTFGSGTRLTVV.

The chain couples TRBV7-9 to TRBJ2-5; D possibly uses TRBD1 or TRBD2 (5 bases each). V was clipped by 2 bases and J by 5 bases, with 18 bases between them. Per germline, CDR1 SEHNR and CDR2 FQNEAQ (reference sequence). This CDR3 has 16 residues. The CDR3 is CASSLQGVRGLETQYF. The CDR3, as DNA: TGTGCCAGCAGCTTACAGGGAGTCCGCGGATTGGAGACCCAGTACTTC.

Remarks on this clonotype: One end of the junction is discordant with germline, which a read error may explain. CDR3 nucleotides: TGCGCCAGCAGCCAAGATGACAGGGTTACCACTGAAGCTTTCTTT. This translates into CASSQDDRVTTEAFF. J is TRBJ1-1 and V is TRBV11-2; 7 bases agree with TRBD1. Germline CDR1 is SGHAT and CDR2 is FQNNGV. CDR3 length: 15 amino acids.

This sequence joins TRBV2 and TRBJ1-2, with D maybe TRBD1 (5 bases). V shed 5 bases and J shed 6 bases, with 22 bases lying between them. CDR1 is SNHLY and CDR2 is FYNNEI in the germline V gene. The CDR3 sequence is 16 residues long. The CDR3: CASSLSTLGRKNGYTF. The CDR3 DNA follows: TGTGCCAGCAGTCTAAGCACCTTGGGACGGAAGAATGGCTACACCTTC.

In this sample, this clonotype turned up many times. V is TRBV7-2 and J is TRBJ1-2; TRBD1 might be the D (6 bases). The germline V gene has CDR1 SGHTA and CDR2 FQGNSA. The CDR3 has 15 residues. Trimming left V 4 bases short and J 6 bases short, with 18 bases between. The DNA of the CDR3 is TGTGCCAGCAGCTGGGGCGACAGGTTTGAAGATGGCTACACCTTC. Translating it yields CASSWGDRFEDGYTF.